Listed below are T cell receptor beta chains from one sample, sequenced in a study of OX40 agonist ivuxolimab in advanced cancers. Clones were sequenced by immunoSEQ multiplex PCR, and TCRdb holds only the in-frame ones, with some missing. The sample lists roughly 91,000 clones; roughly 95% were seen once. Sample: CD4+ or CD8+ T cells sorted from blood, taken in a trial of the OX40 agonist ivuxolimab. The receptors were sampled from an adult with an advanced solid tumor such as melanoma, head and neck, liver or kidney cancer. CDR3s include the opening cysteine and the closing phenylalanine or tryptophan. A D gene is named only where the DNA matches it firmly. Expanded clones get a size class; other rows say once, few or many, or leave the size out.

V	D	J	size	length	DNA	CDR3
TRBV7-9	TRBD1	TRBJ1-6	-	16	TGTGCCAGCAGCTTTACCGGGACAGGATATTATTCACCCCTCCACTTT	CASSFTGTGYYSPLHF
TRBV4-1	TRBD1	TRBJ1-1	-	15	TGCGCCAGCAGCCCCGGGACAGGGGTCAACACTGAAGCTTTCTTT	CASSPGTGVNTEAFF
TRBV19	TRBD2	TRBJ2-3	-	16	TGTGCCAGTAGTAAGCTCGGCGGGGGGGCCCCAGATACGCAGTATTTT	CASSKLGGGAPDTQYF
TRBV6-5	-	TRBJ2-7	-	15	TGTGCCAGCAGTAACCAGGCTCCTATCTCCTACGAGCAGTACTTC	CASSNQAPISYEQYF
TRBV27	TRBD1	TRBJ2-2	-	15	TGTGCCAGCAGTTACACGACAGGGTGGGCCGGGGAGCTGTTTTTT	CASSYTTGWAGELFF
TRBV7-3	-	TRBJ2-1	-	13	TGTGCCAGCAGCTTAGGGACTCACAATGAGCAGTTCTTC	CASSLGTHNEQFF
TRBV6-5	-	TRBJ2-5	-	12	TGTGCCAGCAGCGCCGGACGGGAGACCCAGTACTTC	CASSAGRETQYF
TRBV7-9	-	TRBJ2-2	-	14	TGTGCCAGCAGCTTAGTAGGGGCTACCGGGGAGCTGTTTTTT	CASSLVGATGELFF
TRBV7-2	-	TRBJ1-3	-	14	TGTGCCAGCAGCTTAGGAACATCTGGAAACACCATATATTTT	CASSLGTSGNTIYF
TRBV9	TRBD2	TRBJ2-3	-	18	TGTGCCAGCAGCGTAGAGGGTGGAGCTAGCGGGAGCACAGATACGCAGTATTTT	CASSVEGGASGSTDTQYF
TRBV25-1	-	TRBJ2-7	-	12	TGTGCCAGCAGAGACGGGATTTACGAGCAGTACTTC	CASRDGIYEQYF
TRBV11-2	-	TRBJ1-5	-	13	TGTGCCAGCAGCTTAGAAATAAATCAGCCCCAGCATTTT	CASSLEINQPQHF
TRBV5-6	-	TRBJ2-5	-	15	TGTGCCAGCAGTTTTTACCGACAGCCCCAAGAGACCCAGTACTTC	CASSFYRQPQETQYF
TRBV19	-	TRBJ2-7	-	14	TGTGCCAGTAGTATAGGGTCACCTTCCTACGAGCAGTACTTC	CASSIGSPSYEQYF
TRBV7-8	TRBD1	TRBJ2-3	-	16	TGTGCCAGCAGCGCCTTCGGACAGGGGCCGGGAGATACGCAGTATTTT	CASSAFGQGPGDTQYF
TRBV9	-	TRBJ2-3	-	15	TGTGCCAGCAGCTACCCCGGGAAAAGCACAGATACGCAGTATTTT	CASSYPGKSTDTQYF
TRBV19	TRBD2	TRBJ2-5	-	16	TGTGCCAGTAGTATGGTGGGACTAGCGGTCCGGGAGACCCAGTACTTC	CASSMVGLAVRETQYF
TRBV27	-	TRBJ1-2	-	13	TGTGCCAGCAGTTTCCAGGGAGTCTATGGCTACACCTTC	CASSFQGVYGYTF
TRBV28	-	TRBJ1-4	-	15	TGTGCCAGCAGTTTATCGGGCAGGCCCAATGAAAAACTGTTTTTT	CASSLSGRPNEKLFF
TRBV7-9	-	TRBJ2-7	-	11	TGTGCCAGCAGCTTAAGCTACGAGCAGTACTTC	CASSLSYEQYF
TRBV7-6	TRBD1	TRBJ1-1	-	15	TGTGCCAGCAGCCCCGAACAGGGGTTTCGAACTGAAGCTTTCTTT	CASSPEQGFRTEAFF
TRBV30	-	TRBJ1-2	-	13	TGTGCCTGGGGGGGCTCAGGGATCGGTGGCTACACCTTC	CAWGGSGIGGYTF
TRBV7-9	-	TRBJ1-4	-	15	TGTGCCAGCAGCTTAGGAGGCCGTGGGGATGAAAAACTGTTTTTT	CASSLGGRGDEKLFF
TRBV29-1	TRBD2	TRBJ2-2	-	13	TGCAGCGTCGGGACTAGCGGGACCGGGGAGCTGTTTTTT	CSVGTSGTGELFF
TRBV27	TRBD2	TRBJ2-5	-	15	TGTGCCAGCAGTCCCCAAGCGGGGGGGCTCGAGACCCAGTACTTC	CASSPQAGGLETQYF
TRBV27	-	TRBJ2-1	-	13	TGTGCCAGCAGCTTTAGGGTGTATTATGAGCAGTTCTTC	CASSFRVYYEQFF
TRBV5-4	TRBD1	TRBJ1-2	-	16	TGTGCCAGCATAGGACAGGGCGCTTCCTTCAACTATGGCTACACCTTC	CASIGQGASFNYGYTF
TRBV7-9	TRBD1	TRBJ1-1	-	12	TGTGCCAGCAGCGAAGGGGGACAGGGAGCTTTCTTT	CASSEGGQGAFF
TRBV27	TRBD1	TRBJ2-2	-	15	TGTGCCAGCAGTTCCCGGGACAGGGGGACCGGGGAGCTGTTTTTT	CASSSRDRGTGELFF
TRBV7-9	TRBD2	TRBJ2-7	-	13	TGTGCCAGCAGTCCTAGCGGATCCTACGAGCAGTACTTC	CASSPSGSYEQYF
TRBV21-1	-	TRBJ1-3	-	15	TGTGCCAGCAGCAAAGTTACCAGCTCTGGAAACACCATATATTTT	CASSKVTSSGNTIYF
TRBV5-1	TRBD1	TRBJ2-7	-	14	TGCGCCAGCAGCTGGGGGACAGGCTCCTACGAGCAGTACTTC	CASSWGTGSYEQYF
TRBV28	-	TRBJ1-1	-	12	TGTGCCAGCAGGAGGATGAACGCTGAAGCTTTCTTT	CASRRMNAEAFF
TRBV5-4	TRBD1	TRBJ1-1	-	14	TGTGCCAGCAGCGGCAGGGGGCGGGGGACTGAAGCTTTCTTT	CASSGRGRGTEAFF
TRBV11-2	TRBD1	TRBJ2-1	-	15	TGTGCCAGCAGCTTAGGGGGACAGGGGGCCAATGAGCAGTTCTTC	CASSLGGQGANEQFF
TRBV7-3	TRBD2	TRBJ2-7	-	14	TGTGCCAGCAGCCTGGGACTAGCGGGCCCCGAGCAGTACTTC	CASSLGLAGPEQYF
TRBV9	-	TRBJ2-3	-	16	TGTGCCAGCAGCGTAGATAAGATATCCCTCAGAGATACGCAGTATTTT	CASSVDKISLRDTQYF
TRBV4-3	TRBD2	TRBJ2-3	-	15	TGCGCCAGCAGCCATAGACTAGCTTCCACAGATACGCAGTATTTT	CASSHRLASTDTQYF
TRBV7-9	-	TRBJ1-2	-	14	TGTGCCAGCAGCTCGCGGGGCATCCTGGAGGGCTACACCTTC	CASSSRGILEGYTF
TRBV7-7	-	TRBJ2-2	-	16	TGTGCCAGCAGCCGGATGACAGGTTTGAACACCGGGGAGCTGTTTTTT	CASSRMTGLNTGELFF
TRBV7-8	-	TRBJ2-3	once	13	TGTGCCAGCAGCCCAAGGGGCACAGATACGCAGTATTTT	CASSPRGTDTQYF
TRBV7-9	TRBD1	TRBJ2-5	-	15	TGTGCCAGCAGCTTATGGGGACAGGGTTTGGAGACCCAGTACTTC	CASSLWGQGLETQYF
TRBV11-1	-	TRBJ1-4	-	15	TGTGCCAGCAGCCTCAACTCCCCCGAGGGCGAAAAACTGTTTTTT	CASSLNSPEGEKLFF
TRBV27	-	TRBJ2-1	-	13	TGTGCCAGCAGTTGGGGCAGGGGTAATGAGCAGTTCTTC	CASSWGRGNEQFF
TRBV7-3	-	TRBJ2-1	-	15	TGTGCCAGCAGCTTAAATGGCGGCGACTACAATGAGCAGTTCTTC	CASSLNGGDYNEQFF
TRBV27	-	TRBJ2-7	-	14	TGTGCCAGCAGTCCCGGGACGCAGAACCACGAGCAGTACTTC	CASSPGTQNHEQYF
TRBV14	TRBD2	TRBJ2-1	-	14	TGTGCCAGCAGCCCCTTACTAGCGGGAAATGAGCAGTTCTTC	CASSPLLAGNEQFF
TRBV30	-	TRBJ2-1	-	13	TGTGCCTGGAGGAGTCTAGCGATTAATGAGCAGTTCTTC	CAWRSLAINEQFF
TRBV28	TRBD1	TRBJ2-3	-	16	TGTGCCAGCAGAATTGGTACAGGGGGCCTGGGGGATACGCAGTATTTT	CASRIGTGGLGDTQYF
TRBV7-9	-	TRBJ2-6	-	15	TGTGCCAGCAGCCCATACAGGGCTGGGGCCAACGTCCTGACTTTC	CASSPYRAGANVLTF
TRBV28	-	TRBJ2-7	-	13	TGTGCCAGCAGTTACTCGACAGGTCCGGTGCAGTACTTC	CASSYSTGPVQYF
TRBV29-1	-	TRBJ2-3	-	12	TGCAGCGTTGTAGAAAGGACAGATACGCAGTATTTT	CSVVERTDTQYF
TRBV11-2	-	TRBJ2-7	-	16	TGTGCCAGCGGACCGGTGAGCGGAGGGCTCCAGTACGAGCAGTACTTC	CASGPVSGGLQYEQYF
TRBV19	-	TRBJ2-7	-	17	TGTGCCAGTAGTAGTGGGGTTGCGGCGGTCCTGGGTGGCGAGCAGTACTTC	CASSSGVAAVLGGEQYF
TRBV28	TRBD1	TRBJ1-3	-	15	TGTGCCAGCAGCGAGACAGGGAACTCTGGAAACACCATATATTTT	CASSETGNSGNTIYF
TRBV7-2	TRBD1	TRBJ2-2	once	14	TGTGCCAGCAGCCCGGGACAGGGGGCCGGGGAGCTGTTTTTT	CASSPGQGAGELFF
TRBV4-3	-	TRBJ2-2	-	14	TGCGCCAGCAGCCAAGAGGGGCTCACCGGGGAGCTGTTTTTT	CASSQEGLTGELFF
TRBV27	-	TRBJ2-1	once	15	TGTGCCAGCAGTCCAGCAGGGGCTGCCGTCTTTGAGCAGTTCTTC	CASSPAGAAVFEQFF
TRBV5-4	-	TRBJ2-7	-	15	TGTGCCAGCAGCTTGTGGCCCCCTCCCCTCTACGAGCAGTACTTC	CASSLWPPPLYEQYF